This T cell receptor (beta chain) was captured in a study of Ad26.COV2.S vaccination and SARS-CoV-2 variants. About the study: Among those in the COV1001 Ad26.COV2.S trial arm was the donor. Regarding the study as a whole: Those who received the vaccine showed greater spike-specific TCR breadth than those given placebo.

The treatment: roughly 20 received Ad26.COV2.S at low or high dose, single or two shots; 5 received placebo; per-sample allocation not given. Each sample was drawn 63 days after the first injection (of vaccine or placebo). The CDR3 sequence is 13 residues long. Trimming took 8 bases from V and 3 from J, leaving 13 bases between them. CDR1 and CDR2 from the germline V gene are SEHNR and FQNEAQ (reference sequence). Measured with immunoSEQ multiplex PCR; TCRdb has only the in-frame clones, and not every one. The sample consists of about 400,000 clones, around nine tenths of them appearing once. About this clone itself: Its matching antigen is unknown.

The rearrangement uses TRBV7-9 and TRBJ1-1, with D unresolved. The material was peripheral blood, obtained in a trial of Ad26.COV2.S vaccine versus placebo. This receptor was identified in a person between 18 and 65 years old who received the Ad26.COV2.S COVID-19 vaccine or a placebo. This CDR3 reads CASSLGPDTEAFF. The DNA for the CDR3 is TGTGCCAGCTCCTTGGGTCCGGACACTGAAGCTTTCTTT.